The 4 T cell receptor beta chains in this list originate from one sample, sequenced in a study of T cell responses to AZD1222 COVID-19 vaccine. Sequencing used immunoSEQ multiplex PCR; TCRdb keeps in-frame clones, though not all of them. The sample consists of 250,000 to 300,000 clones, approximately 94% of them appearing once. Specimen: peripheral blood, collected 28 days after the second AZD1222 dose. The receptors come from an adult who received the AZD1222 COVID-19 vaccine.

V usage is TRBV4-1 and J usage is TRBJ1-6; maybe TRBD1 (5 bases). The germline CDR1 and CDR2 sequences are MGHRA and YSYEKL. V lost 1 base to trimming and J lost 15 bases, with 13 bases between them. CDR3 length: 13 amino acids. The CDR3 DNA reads TGCGCCAGCAGCCAAGCAACAGGCTCAAACCTCCACTTT. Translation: CASSQATGSNLHF.

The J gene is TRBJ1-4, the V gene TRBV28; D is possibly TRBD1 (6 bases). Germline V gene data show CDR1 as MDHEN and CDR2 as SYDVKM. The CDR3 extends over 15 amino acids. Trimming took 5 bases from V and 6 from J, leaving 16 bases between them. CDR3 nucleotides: TGTGCCAGCAGTACAACAGGGAGGAGGGATGAAAAACTGTTTTTT. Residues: CASSTTGRRDEKLFF.

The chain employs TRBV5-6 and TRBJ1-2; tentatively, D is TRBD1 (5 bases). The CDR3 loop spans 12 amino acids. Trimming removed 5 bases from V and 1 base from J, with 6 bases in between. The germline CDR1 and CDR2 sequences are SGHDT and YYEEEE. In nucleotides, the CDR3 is TGTGCCAGCAGTCAGGGTAACTATGGCTACACCTTC. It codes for CASSQGNYGYTF. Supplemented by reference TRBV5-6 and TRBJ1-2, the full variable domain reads DAGVTQSPTHLIKTRGQQVTLRCSPKSGHDTVSWYQQALGQGPQFIFQYYEEEERQRGNFPDRFSGHQFPNYSSELNVNALLLGDSALYLCASSQGNYGYTFGSGTRLTVV.

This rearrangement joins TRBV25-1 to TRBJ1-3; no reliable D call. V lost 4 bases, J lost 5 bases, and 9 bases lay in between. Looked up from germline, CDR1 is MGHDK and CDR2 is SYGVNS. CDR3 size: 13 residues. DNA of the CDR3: TGTGCCAGCAGTGGGAGGAGCCGAAACACCATATATTTT. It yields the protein CASSGRSRNTIYF.